This T cell receptor beta chain was obtained from a study of T cells in Graves' hyperthyroidism and ophthalmopathy. This clonotype turned up a few times. Per germline, CDR1 SGHVS and CDR2 FNYEAQ. This CDR3 is built from 16 residues. V trimming: 5 bases; J trimming: 1 base; junction bases outside the gene matches: 10. The investigators amplified TCR beta CDR3 regions from RNA transcripts. First-round RT-PCR with HTBI primers amplified the TCR CDR3 region. TCRdb re-called the multiplex PCR reads with MiXCR, one entry per CDR3 protein. The sample has around 540,000 distinct CDR3 sequences, about 45% seen once.

The sequenced sample was peripheral blood or thyroid tissue (not recorded which). The chain has TRBV7-6 and TRBJ2-7; 8 bases match TRBD2. The receptor was isolated from a woman under 30 with Graves' hyperthyroidism. The CDR3, as DNA: TGTGCCAGCAGCGCCGAGGGTAGCGGGAATTCCTACGAGCAGTACTTC. Amino acids: CASSAEGSGNSYEQYF.